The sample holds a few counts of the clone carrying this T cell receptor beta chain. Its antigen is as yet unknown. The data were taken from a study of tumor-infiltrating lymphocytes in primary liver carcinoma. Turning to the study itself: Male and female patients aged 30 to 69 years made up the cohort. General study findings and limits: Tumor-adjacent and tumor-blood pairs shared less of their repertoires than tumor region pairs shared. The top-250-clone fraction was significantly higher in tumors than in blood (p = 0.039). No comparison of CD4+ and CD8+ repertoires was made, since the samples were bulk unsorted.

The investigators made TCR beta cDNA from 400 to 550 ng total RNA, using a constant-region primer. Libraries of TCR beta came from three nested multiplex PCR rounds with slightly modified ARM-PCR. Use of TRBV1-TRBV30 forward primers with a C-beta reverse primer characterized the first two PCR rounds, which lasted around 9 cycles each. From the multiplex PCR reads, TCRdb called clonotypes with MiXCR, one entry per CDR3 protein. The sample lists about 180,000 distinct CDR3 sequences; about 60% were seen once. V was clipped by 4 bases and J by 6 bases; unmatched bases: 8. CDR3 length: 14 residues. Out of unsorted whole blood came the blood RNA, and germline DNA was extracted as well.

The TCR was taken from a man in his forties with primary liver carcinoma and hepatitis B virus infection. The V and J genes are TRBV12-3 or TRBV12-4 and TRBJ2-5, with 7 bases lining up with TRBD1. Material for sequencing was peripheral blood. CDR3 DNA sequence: TGTGCCAGCAGTTCGCCGGGACAGATGAAGACCCAGTACTTC. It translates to CASSSPGQMKTQYF.